One sample yielded the 15 T cell receptor beta chains listed below, sequenced in a study of Graves' ophthalmopathy and Graves' hyperthyroidism. Researchers took RNA transcripts and amplified TCR beta CDR3 regions from them. A first-round RT-PCR used HTBI primers, followed by a second-round multiplex PCR. In TCRdb, the multiplex PCR reads were re-called with MiXCR into one record per CDR3 protein. The repertoire holds hundreds of thousands of distinct CDR3 sequences, with about 16% as singletons. Sequencing was performed on peripheral blood. Every receptor here comes from a woman younger than 35 with stable Graves' hyperthyroidism.

This clonotype was observed a few times. The J gene is TRBJ2-5, the V gene TRBV29-1; 9 bases agree with TRBD1. Trimming removed 7 bases from V and 5 bases from J; junction bases left unmatched: 11. The CDR3 is made up of 14 amino acids. Germline V gives CDR1 SQVTM, CDR2 ANQGSEA. This chain's CDR3 is CSGSGTGQRETQYF. CDR3 bases: TGCAGCGGGTCCGGGACAGGGCAGAGGGAGACCCAGTACTTC.

Worth noting for this clonotype: A read error may explain this, as a much larger clone is one base away. The gene calls are TRBV29-1 and TRBJ1-2; tentatively, D is TRBD1 (6 bases). The CDR3 consists of 12 residues. The V end lost 6 bases, the J end lost 6 bases, and 14 bases lay between the germline ends. Germline loops: CDR1 SQVTM, CDR2 ANQGSEA. The CDR3 nucleotides are TGCAGCGTCTTACAGGGCAACCATGGCTACACCTTC. Translation gives CSVLQGNHGYTF.

The chain joins TRBV5-5 to TRBJ1-1; a possible D gene is TRBD1 (6 bases). Per the germline V gene, CDR1 is SGHKS and CDR2 is YYEKEE (reference sequence). The CDR3 spans 16 residues. Deletions cut 2 bases from V and 0 bases from J, with 14 bases between. The CDR3 nucleotides read TGTGCCAGCAGCTTCCTGGACAGCCTAATGAACACTGAAGCTTTCTTT. Its protein is CASSFLDSLMNTEAFF.

This clonotype occurred many times. CDR3 sequence: CASSGTDNTEAFF. CDR3 nucleotides: TGTGCCAGCAGCGGGACAGATAACACTGAAGCTTTCTTT. The V gene is TRBV9, the J gene TRBJ1-1; tentatively, D is TRBD1 (6 bases). Trimming pared 3 bases from V and 2 bases from J, leaving 8 bases between. Germline values: CDR1 SGDLS, CDR2 YYNGEE. The CDR3 runs 13 residues.

The rearrangement uses TRBV27 and TRBJ2-2; possible D gene TRBD1, 6 bases. Germline V gene data show CDR1 as MNHEY and CDR2 as SMNVEV (reference sequence). CDR3 length: 14 residues. Between the trimmed V and J ends, which lost 6 bases and 4 bases, there was a span of 12 bases. Written as DNA, the CDR3 is TGTGCCAGCAGGCCGGGACAAGCCACCGGGGAGCTGTTTTTT. Translation gives CASRPGQATGELFF.

This clonotype was picked up many times. The rearrangement links TRBV19 to TRBJ1-6, with 10 bases fitting TRBD1. The CDR3 contains 14 residues. With V trimmed by 4 bases and J by 9 bases, 3 bases remained unmatched. The V gene's germline CDR1 is LNHDA and CDR2 SQIVND (reference sequence). CDR3 nucleotide sequence: TGTGCCAGTAGTACCGGGACAGGGGCTTCACCCCTCCACTTT. Its translation is CASSTGTGASPLHF.

The V gene is TRBV10-3, the J gene TRBJ1-5, with D perhaps matching TRBD1 (5 bases). V lost 8 bases and J 2 bases, leaving 10 bases between the germline ends. This CDR3 contains 13 residues. CDR1 is ENHRY and CDR2 is SYGVKD in the germline V gene. CDR3 in amino acids: CAIAGQGNQPQHF. The DNA of the CDR3 is TGTGCCATCGCCGGACAAGGCAATCAGCCCCAGCATTTT.

Many counts were recorded for this clonotype. The rearrangement links TRBV5-6 to TRBJ1-5; D is possibly TRBD1 (6 bases). Trimming removed 4 bases at V and 5 bases at J, with 13 bases between. This CDR3 is built from 14 residues. Germline V gene data show CDR1 as SGHDT and CDR2 as YYEEEE. The chain's CDR3 is CASSRRQAHQPQHF. CDR3 nucleotide sequence: TGTGCCAGCAGCCGCCGACAGGCCCATCAGCCCCAGCATTTT.

This clonotype has at least ten counts. The V gene is TRBV9, the J gene TRBJ2-7; 12 bases match TRBD2. Germline V gene sequence: CDR1 SGDLS, CDR2 YYNGEE. CDR3 length: 16 amino acids. V lost 3 bases, J lost 5 bases, and 9 bases stayed unmatched. The CDR3 protein is CASSADLAGGLNEQYF. The CDR3 region has the DNA TGTGCCAGCAGCGCCGACCTAGCGGGGGGGCTGAACGAGCAGTACTTC.

This clonotype was seen only a few times. The genes are TRBV5-1 and TRBJ2-7; 7 nucleotides match TRBD1. The J segment lost 6 bases and the V segment lost 6 bases, leaving 6 bases of the junction unmatched. Germline values: CDR1 SGHRS, CDR2 YFSETQ. The CDR3 is 12 amino acids. Written as DNA, the CDR3 is TGCGCCAGCACCTCCTACAGGGGCGAGCAGTACTTC. It encodes CASTSYRGEQYF.

This clonotype was detected many times. V gene TRBV28 combines with J gene TRBJ1-6; 7 positions agree with TRBD1. The CDR3 totals 14 residues. The ends lost 5 bases at V and 3 bases at J; junction bases unmatched: 1. Germline V gene sequence: CDR1 MDHEN, CDR2 SYDVKM. The CDR3 coding sequence is TGTGCCAGCAGTGGGACAGTCTATAATTCACCCCTCCACTTT. Translated: CASSGTVYNSPLHF.

Points on this clonotype: Germline and junction disagree at one end, which may indicate a read error. This chain connects TRBV11-2 to TRBJ1-1; weak D call: TRBD1 (5 bases). The germline V gene encodes CDR1 SGHAT and CDR2 FQNNGV. There are 15 residues in the CDR3. This CDR3 reads CASRFWGRRNTEAFF. In DNA form, the CDR3 reads TGTGCCAGCCGCTTCTGGGGACGGAGGAACACTGAAGCTTTCTTT.

This clonotype was observed many times. This chain links TRBV2 with TRBJ1-5; 7 bases line up with TRBD1. Germline CDR1 reads SNHLY; CDR2 reads FYNNEI. This CDR3 region has 15 residues. The J segment lost 0 bases and the V segment lost 7 bases, leaving 6 bases of the junction unmatched. CDR3 protein: CASNGDRNSNQPQHF. DNA for the CDR3: TGTGCCAGCAATGGGGACAGAAATAGCAATCAGCCCCAGCATTTT.

This clonotype was detected ten times or more. This sequence joins TRBV7-9 and TRBJ2-5, with D possibly matching TRBD1 (5 bases). Trimming cost V 5 bases and J 7 bases, with 14 bases left between them. Germline CDR1 is SEHNR and CDR2 is FQNEAQ (reference sequence). This CDR3 spans 13 amino acids. The CDR3 spells CASSQGHGGTQYF. The DNA of the CDR3 is TGTGCCAGCAGCCAAGGACACGGCGGGACCCAGTACTTC.

A few counts support this clonotype. The chain is built from TRBV12-3 or TRBV12-4 and TRBJ1-2; D not certain. This CDR3 region has 12 residues. Trimming left V 8 bases short and J 2 bases short, with 9 bases between. CDR3 loop: CASRSLNYGYTF. The CDR3 coding sequence is TGTGCCAGCCGGAGCCTAAACTATGGCTACACCTTC.